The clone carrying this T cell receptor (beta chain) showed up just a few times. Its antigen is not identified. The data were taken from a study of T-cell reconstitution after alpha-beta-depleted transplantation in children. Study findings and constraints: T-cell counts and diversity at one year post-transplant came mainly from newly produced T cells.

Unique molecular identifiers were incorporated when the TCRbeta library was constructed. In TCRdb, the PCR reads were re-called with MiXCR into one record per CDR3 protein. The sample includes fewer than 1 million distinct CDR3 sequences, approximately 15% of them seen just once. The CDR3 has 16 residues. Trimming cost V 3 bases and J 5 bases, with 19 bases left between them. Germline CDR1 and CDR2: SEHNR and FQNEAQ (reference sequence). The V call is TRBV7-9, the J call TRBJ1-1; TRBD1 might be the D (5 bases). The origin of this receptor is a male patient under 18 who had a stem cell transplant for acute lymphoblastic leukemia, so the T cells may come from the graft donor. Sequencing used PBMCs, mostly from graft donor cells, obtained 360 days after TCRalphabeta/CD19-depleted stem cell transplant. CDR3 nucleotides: TGTGCCAGCAGCTTCCACACCTTGTATCAGGGAACTGAAGCTTTCTTT. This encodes CASSFHTLYQGTEAFF.